The rows below give T cell receptor beta chains drawn from one sample of a study of T cell changes during pregnancy in multiple sclerosis. TCRdb's table, derived via immunoSEQ multiplex PCR, lists solely in-frame clones and lacks some. The sample yields around 70,000 clones, about 90% seen once. Source: peripheral blood, taken in the second trimester of pregnancy. These receptors originate from a female donor with multiple sclerosis, enrolled in a pregnancy study. Both conserved end residues are part of each CDR3. D genes are given only for firm matches. Rows give clone size only sometimes, using once, few, many, or a class for an expanded clone.

TGTGCCAGTAGTATTTTTGGGAGCTCCTATAATTCACCCCTCCACTTT CASSIFGSSYNSPLHF - TRBJ1-6 - TRBV19
TGTGCCAGCAGTTCAACAGGGGTCTTTAATGAAAAACTGTTTTTT CASSSTGVFNEKLFF TRBD1 TRBJ1-4 - TRBV27
TGTGCCAGCAGCTTTGGCGGGGAAGTAGATACGCAGTATTTT CASSFGGEVDTQYF - TRBJ2-3 - TRBV5-6
TGTGCCAGCAGTTACGTTGGGCAGAACGAGCAGTACTTC CASSYVGQNEQYF - TRBJ2-7 - TRBV6-5
TGTGCCAGCAGGCCAACCCAGGGTCCTGAAGCTTTCTTT CASRPTQGPEAFF - TRBJ1-1 - TRBV7-9
TGTGCCAGTAGTAGAGGCCGGGACAGGACGGCTGCTGGCTACACCTTC CASSRGRDRTAAGYTF TRBD1 TRBJ1-2 - TRBV19
TGTGCCAGCAGTTATCTGCGGGGGTGGGCCACTGAAGCTTTCTTT CASSYLRGWATEAFF - TRBJ1-1 - TRBV6-5
TGTGCCAGCAGTTACGGGACTATGAACACTGAAGCTTTCTTT CASSYGTMNTEAFF - TRBJ1-1 once TRBV6-5
TGTGCCAGCACCAGATCGAACAATGAGCAGTTCTTC CASTRSNNEQFF - TRBJ2-1 - TRBV9
TGTGCCAGCAGTCTGAAGACAGGGACAAGCGACGAGCAGTACTTC CASSLKTGTSDEQYF TRBD1 TRBJ2-7 - TRBV6-6
TGTGCCAGCAAGCAAGCCGGGACAGGGGGCACTCAGCCCCAGCATTTT CASKQAGTGGTQPQHF TRBD1 TRBJ1-5 once TRBV27
TGTGCTAGTGGGGGGCTTGTCGGGGGGGACACTGAAGCTTTCTTT CASGGLVGGDTEAFF - TRBJ1-1 - TRBV12-5
TGTGCCAGCACGGGATTCGGGACTGAAGCTTTCTTT CASTGFGTEAFF - TRBJ1-1 - TRBV25-1
TGTGCCAGCAGCGTAGAAGGGGCCTCGAAAGGGATTCAGTACTTC CASSVEGASKGIQYF - TRBJ2-4 - TRBV9
TGTGCCAGCAGCCCGGGACAGGGGCTCCAATCTAACTATGGCTACACCTTC CASSPGQGLQSNYGYTF TRBD1 TRBJ1-2 - TRBV5-4
TGTGCCAGCAGCCCAGTGGGACAGTTCTACGAGCAGTACTTC CASSPVGQFYEQYF TRBD1 TRBJ2-7 - TRBV11-1
TGTGCCAGCTCACCGCAGGCGTTGGGACAGGGGAAAGAGACCCAGTACTTC CASSPQALGQGKETQYF TRBD1 TRBJ2-5 - TRBV18
TGTGCCAGCAGCCCTCCAAACCCAGGGAAAGGCTACACCTTC CASSPPNPGKGYTF - TRBJ1-2 - TRBV9
TGTGCCGTTCACAGGGAGGGGAACACTGAAGCTTTCTTT CAVHREGNTEAFF - TRBJ1-1 - TRBV6-5
TGCAGCGTTGAAGGCCCGGAGGGCTACACCTTC CSVEGPEGYTF - TRBJ1-2 - TRBV29-1
TGCGCCAGCAGCTTAGGGGGGCTAGCGGGGGGCCCCCGGTCCAATGAGCAGTTCTTC CASSLGGLAGGPRSNEQFF TRBD2 TRBJ2-1 - TRBV5-1
TGTGCCAGCAGCTTTTTCGGGGGAAGCACAGATACGCAGTATTTT CASSFFGGSTDTQYF - TRBJ2-3 - TRBV11-2
TGTGCCAGCTCAACAGCAGGGGACACCGCCTACGAGCAGTACTTC CASSTAGDTAYEQYF - TRBJ2-7 - TRBV18
TGTGCCAGCAGCTTAGTCGGTACAGGGGCCTATGGCTACACCTTC CASSLVGTGAYGYTF TRBD1 TRBJ1-2 - TRBV7-9
TGTGCCAGCAGCTTCTCGGGACACTACAATGAGCAGTTCTTC CASSFSGHYNEQFF - TRBJ2-1 - TRBV7-3
TGTGCCAGCAGCCCGGTTTCGCTAGCGAATTCAGATACGCAGTATTTT CASSPVSLANSDTQYF - TRBJ2-3 - TRBV5-6
TGCAGTTTTCCCGCGGGGTATGGCTACACCTTC CSFPAGYGYTF - TRBJ1-2 - TRBV20-1
TGTGCCAGCAGCTTGGTAAGGAGGTCTGGGGCCAACGTCCTGACTTTC CASSLVRRSGANVLTF - TRBJ2-6 - TRBV5-6
TGTGCCAGCTCACCGGGGGTCGGGGGCACTGAAGCTTTCTTT CASSPGVGGTEAFF - TRBJ1-1 once TRBV18
TGTGCCAGCAGCCAAGGCCAGGACACTGCAACTAATGAAAAACTGTTTTTT CASSQGQDTATNEKLFF - TRBJ1-4 - TRBV4-2
TGTGCCAGCAGTTTAAGCGGAGTCGGAAATGAGCAGTTCTTC CASSLSGVGNEQFF - TRBJ2-1 - TRBV27
TGTGCCAGCAGCTTGGAAAGGCCGGGAAGCTCGAACACTGAAGCTTTCTTT CASSLERPGSSNTEAFF - TRBJ1-1 - TRBV5-4
TGCGCCAGCAGCCAAGATTTGCTAGCGGGGGATACCTACAATGAGCAGTTCTTC CASSQDLLAGDTYNEQFF TRBD2 TRBJ2-1 - TRBV4-3
TGTGCCAGCAGCCAACGGACAGGGGGCGATCAGCCCCAGCATTTT CASSQRTGGDQPQHF TRBD1 TRBJ1-5 once TRBV7-2
TGTGCCAGCAGCTTACAGGGGGCCACTGAAGCTTTCTTT CASSLQGATEAFF TRBD1 TRBJ1-1 - TRBV7-9
TGTGCCAGCCTGGAGGTGCGCCGCAATGAGCAGTTCTTC CASLEVRRNEQFF - TRBJ2-1 - TRBV28
TGTGCCAGCAGCTTAAGTTGGCAGACTTATTCACCCCTCCACTTT CASSLSWQTYSPLHF - TRBJ1-6 - TRBV7-2
TGTGCCTGGAGTCCTAAGGGGCAGGGTCGGGCAGATACGCAGTATTTT CAWSPKGQGRADTQYF - TRBJ2-3 - TRBV30
TGTGCCAGCTCACCCGGGACAGGTGATTCTGGAAACACCATATATTTT CASSPGTGDSGNTIYF TRBD1 TRBJ1-3 - TRBV18
TGTGCCAGCAGCTCGAGCGGGGGACACTACGAGCAGTACTTC CASSSSGGHYEQYF TRBD2 TRBJ2-7 - TRBV7-9
TGTGCCAGTACCGACATAGGGGCCTACTCACCCCTCCACTTT CASTDIGAYSPLHF - TRBJ1-6 - TRBV19
TGTGCCAGCAGCTCGACCTTGGGAGGTCGGGAAAAACTGTTTTTT CASSSTLGGREKLFF - TRBJ1-4 - TRBV7-9
TGTGCCAGCAGTGAAGCGCAGGGGCGAGTGGAGACCCAGTACTTC CASSEAQGRVETQYF - TRBJ2-5 - TRBV2
TGTGCCAGCAGTTACGACAGGGTGGGGCCCTACGAGCAGTACTTC CASSYDRVGPYEQYF TRBD1 TRBJ2-7 - TRBV6-5
TGTGCCAGCAGCCCTGACAGGGGTAGGACAGATACGCAGTATTTT CASSPDRGRTDTQYF TRBD1 TRBJ2-3 - TRBV7-9
TGTGCCAGCAGTGAATCAAACAGGGGGAACACTGAAGCTTTCTTT CASSESNRGNTEAFF TRBD1 TRBJ1-1 few TRBV6-1